The 20 T cell receptor beta chains presented below share a single source sample, sequenced in a study of spatial heterogeneity in lung cancer. Described time point: blood at routine non-recurrence follow-up after resection. Whole RNA, which was extracted from tumor, nontumor lung tissue or frozen PBMC, was sequenced without any cell sorting. TCRdb reanalysed the 5' RACE reads using MiXCR and keeps one entry per CDR3 protein. Here the sample spans about 120,000 distinct CDR3 sequences, approximately 12% being singletons. Sequenced material: PBMCs, taken at follow-up. The receptors here all came from a male donor with early-stage non-small cell lung cancer.

V is TRBV28 and J is TRBJ2-4; 10 nucleotides align to TRBD1. The germline gives CDR1 MDHEN, CDR2 SYDVKM. The CDR3 length is 15 residues. J gave up 2 bases and V 9 bases, and 7 bases lay outside the gene matches. The CDR3 region has the DNA TGTGCCAGTTGGGACAGGGGTGGAACCAAAAACATTCAGTACTTC. This translates into CASWDRGGTKNIQYF.

This clonotype was counted a single time. This chain connects TRBV28 to TRBJ2-7; D may be TRBD1 or TRBD2 (7 bases each). V was pared by 6 bases and J by 7 bases, with 16 bases between. CDR1 is MDHEN and CDR2 is SYDVKM in the germline V gene. This CDR3 spans 13 amino acids. The CDR3 spells CASRAGGGFEQYF. The CDR3 DNA sequence: TGTGCCAGCAGGGCAGGGGGAGGGTTTGAGCAGTACTTC. Full variable domain (remainder filled in from reference TRBV28 and TRBJ2-7): DVKVTQSSRYLVKRTGEKVFLECVQDMDHENMFWYRQDPGLGLRLIYFSYDVKMKEKGDIPEGYSVSREKKERFSLILESASTNQTSMYLCASRAGGGFEQYFGPGTRLTVT.

The chain uses TRBV7-2 and TRBJ2-7; possibly TRBD1 for D (6 bases). In germline, CDR1 is SGHTA, CDR2 FQGNSA. Trimming shortened V by 4 bases and J by 4 bases, and 14 bases separated the two germline ends. The CDR3 totals 14 residues. CDR3 sequence reads: CASSSDRPGYEQYF. CDR3 in DNA: TGTGCCAGCAGCTCGGACAGACCGGGTTACGAGCAGTACTTC.

This clonotype was seen a few times. The genes are TRBV12-3 or TRBV12-4 and TRBJ2-7; D possibly matches TRBD1 or TRBD2 (5 bases each). The CDR3 runs 16 residues. Trimming took 5 bases from V and 2 from J, leaving 19 bases between them. The DNA of the CDR3 is TGTGCCAGCAGTGTTACCGTGGGACCTCAAACCTACGAGCAGTACTTC. The encoded protein is CASSVTVGPQTYEQYF.

This clonotype was observed a few times. The rearrangement joins TRBV5-1 to TRBJ1-4; 9 nucleotides align to TRBD1. After removal of 3 bases from V and 5 bases from J, the junction contained 5 bases not matched to a gene. The CDR3 is 15 residues long. Germline-derived CDR1 and CDR2 are SGHRS and YFSETQ. The CDR3 is CASSSRQGENEKLFF. The CDR3 DNA is TGCGCCAGCAGCTCGAGACAGGGGGAAAATGAAAAACTGTTTTTT.

This clonotype was detected many times. V and J are TRBV28 and TRBJ2-3; 8 bases align to TRBD1. The trim removed 5 bases at V and 5 bases at J, leaving 9 bases unmatched. The CDR3 extends over 15 amino acids. Germline V lookup: CDR1 MDHEN, CDR2 SYDVKM. CDR3 amino acids: CASSLTRTGKDTQYF. As DNA, the CDR3 is TGTGCCAGCAGTCTTACCAGGACAGGGAAAGATACGCAGTATTTT. Full variable domain (remainder filled in from reference TRBV28 and TRBJ2-3): DVKVTQSSRYLVKRTGEKVFLECVQDMDHENMFWYRQDPGLGLRLIYFSYDVKMKEKGDIPEGYSVSREKKERFSLILESASTNQTSMYLCASSLTRTGKDTQYFGPGTRLTVL.

This chain uses TRBV2 with TRBJ2-3; D remains ambiguous. Germline-derived CDR1 and CDR2 are SNHLY and FYNNEI. Trimming stripped 6 bases from V and 2 bases from J, with 12 bases between. The CDR3 covers 14 residues. The CDR3 loop is CASRPAASTDTQYF. Written as DNA, the CDR3 is TGTGCCAGCAGACCTGCGGCGTCCACAGATACGCAGTATTTT.

In its sample, this clonotype was seen many times. The chain uses TRBV19 and TRBJ1-5, with D perhaps TRBD1 (5 bases). Germline V gives CDR1 LNHDA, CDR2 SQIVND (reference sequence). The CDR3 spans 19 residues. The V end lost 7 bases, the J end lost 0 bases, and 25 bases lay between the germline ends. Here the CDR3 reads CASTSDSPGVIYSNQPQHF. The CDR3 region has the DNA TGTGCCAGTACCTCAGACAGCCCCGGTGTCATTTATAGCAATCAGCCCCAGCATTTT.

This clonotype was seen ten or more times. The chain joins TRBV20-1 to TRBJ2-5; 11 bases map to TRBD2. Germline-derived CDR1 and CDR2 are DFQATT and SNEGSKA (reference sequence). The V segment lost 4 bases and the J segment 2 bases; nucleotides outside the gene matches: 3. The CDR3 consists of 14 residues. In DNA, the CDR3 is TGCAGTGCTATAGCGGGGGGGCGGCAAGAGACCCAGTACTTC. It specifies CSAIAGGRQETQYF.

V is TRBV7-9 and J is TRBJ1-1, with 9 bases aligning to TRBD1. Germline CDR1 reads SEHNR; CDR2 reads FQNEAQ (reference sequence). J gave up 8 bases and V 1 base, and 5 bases lay outside the gene matches. CDR3 length: 14 residues. The CDR3 coding sequence is TGTGCCAGCAGCTTAGATTGGGGACAGGGCGAAGCTTTCTTT. Amino acids: CASSLDWGQGEAFF.

This clonotype has just a few counts. The chain employs TRBV11-1 and TRBJ1-3; 9 bases map to TRBD1. V gave up 5 bases and J gave up 2 bases; unmatched junction bases: 7. Germline values: CDR1 SGHAT, CDR2 FQDESV (reference sequence). The length of the CDR3 is 16 residues. CDR3 in amino acids: CASSSRDRDPGNTIYF. The CDR3 DNA sequence: TGTGCCAGCAGCAGCCGGGACAGGGACCCTGGAAACACCATATATTTT.

This clonotype was seen ten or more times. The chain carries TRBV2 and TRBJ2-6, with 8 bases aligning to TRBD1. The germline V gene encodes CDR1 SNHLY and CDR2 FYNNEI. Germline trimming cut 5 bases from V and 1 base from J; bases unmatched to any gene: 7. The CDR3 totals 17 residues. Written as DNA, the CDR3 is TGTGCCAGCAGTCCGGACAGGGTTGGGTCTGGGGCCAACGTCCTGACTTTC. As protein: CASSPDRVGSGANVLTF. Complete variable domain (other parts from reference TRBV2 and TRBJ2-6): EPEVTQTPSHQVTQMGQEVILRCVPISNHLYFYWYRQILGQKVEFLVSFYNNEISEKSEIFDDQFSVERPDGSNFTLKIRSTKLEDSAMYFCASSPDRVGSGANVLTFGAGSRLTVL.

A few counts support this clonotype. Lacking the conserved final phenylalanine or tryptophan, this CDR3 likely reflects a read error. No DNA is shown, since the ends of the CDR3 on it are uncertain; the CDR3 is the one TCRdb lists. The chain carries TRBV6-1 and TRBJ1-1; the D call in the table, TRBD1, was not verified against the DNA. Per germline, CDR1 MNHNS and CDR2 SASEGT. The CDR3 spans 12 amino acids, including both terminal residues. CDR3 sequence reads: CASSEADTGASV.

A few counts support this clonotype. The CDR3 DNA sequence: TGTGCCAGCGTGGGAGGGCCCAGGGGAATAACTGAAGCTTTCTTT. The encoded protein is CASVGGPRGITEAFF. V usage is TRBV28 and J usage is TRBJ1-1, with a possible D match to TRBD1 (6 bases). Germline V gives CDR1 MDHEN, CDR2 SYDVKM. The CDR3 has 15 amino acids. Trimming shortened V by 8 bases and J by 5 bases, and 21 bases separated the two germline ends.

The chain couples TRBV3-1 to TRBJ1-6, with 8 bases that match TRBD1. The germline CDR1 and CDR2 sequences are LGHDT and YNNKEL (reference sequence). Trimming cost V 1 base and J 8 bases; bases outside gene matches: 4. The CDR3 contains 15 residues. CDR3 sequence: CASSQASGGDSPLHF. CDR3 nucleotides: TGTGCCAGCAGCCAAGCCTCAGGGGGCGATTCACCCCTCCACTTT.

The chain has TRBV5-5 and TRBJ1-6, with D tentatively TRBD1 (6 bases). This CDR3 has 15 amino acids. Trimming left V 4 bases short and J 10 bases short, with 18 bases between. Germline V gives CDR1 SGHKS, CDR2 YYEKEE (reference sequence). CDR3 sequence reads: CASSTDARGSSPLHF. In nucleotides, the CDR3 is TGTGCCAGCAGCACAGATGCAAGGGGGTCCTCACCCCTCCACTTT.

This clonotype was detected ten times or more. The DNA of the CDR3 is TGTGCCAGCACCCCTTTGGGTGTCATCACAGATACGCAGTATTTT. It codes for CASTPLGVITDTQYF. The V call is TRBV7-8, the J call TRBJ2-3; D uncertain. Trimming took off 7 bases at V and 2 bases at J, with 16 bases between the two ends. This CDR3 region has 15 residues. Germline CDR1 reads SGHVS; CDR2 reads FQNEAQ.

In this sample, this clonotype turned up a few times. This chain links TRBV11-2 with TRBJ2-3, with D perhaps matching TRBD1 or TRBD2 (5 bases each). Trimming took off 3 bases at V and 3 bases at J, with 13 bases between the two ends. CDR1 and CDR2 (germline): SGHAT, FQNNGV. The CDR3 consists of 15 residues. The CDR3 loop is CASSFKRGKTDTQYF. The CDR3 bases are TGTGCCAGCAGCTTTAAACGGGGCAAAACAGATACGCAGTATTTT.

This clonotype occurred many times. This rearrangement joins TRBV11-2 to TRBJ1-2, with TRBD1 matching 8 bases. Germline V gene lookup returns CDR1 SGHAT and CDR2 FQNNGV. CDR3 length: 16 amino acids. The junction had 7 bases not matched to a gene; V was cut back by 4 bases and J by 0 bases. As DNA, the CDR3 is TGTGCCAGCAGCTCGACAGGGGTCATAGCTAACTATGGCTACACCTTC. Its protein product is CASSSTGVIANYGYTF.

In this sample, this clonotype turned up a few times. The V and J genes are TRBV2 and TRBJ1-2; D unresolved. V shed 6 bases and J shed 8 bases, with 16 bases lying between them. The germline gives CDR1 SNHLY, CDR2 FYNNEI. This CDR3 contains 13 residues. The CDR3 nucleotides read TGTGCCAGCAGCAAAGCCACTCAAGAGGGCTACACCTTC. Its translation is CASSKATQEGYTF.